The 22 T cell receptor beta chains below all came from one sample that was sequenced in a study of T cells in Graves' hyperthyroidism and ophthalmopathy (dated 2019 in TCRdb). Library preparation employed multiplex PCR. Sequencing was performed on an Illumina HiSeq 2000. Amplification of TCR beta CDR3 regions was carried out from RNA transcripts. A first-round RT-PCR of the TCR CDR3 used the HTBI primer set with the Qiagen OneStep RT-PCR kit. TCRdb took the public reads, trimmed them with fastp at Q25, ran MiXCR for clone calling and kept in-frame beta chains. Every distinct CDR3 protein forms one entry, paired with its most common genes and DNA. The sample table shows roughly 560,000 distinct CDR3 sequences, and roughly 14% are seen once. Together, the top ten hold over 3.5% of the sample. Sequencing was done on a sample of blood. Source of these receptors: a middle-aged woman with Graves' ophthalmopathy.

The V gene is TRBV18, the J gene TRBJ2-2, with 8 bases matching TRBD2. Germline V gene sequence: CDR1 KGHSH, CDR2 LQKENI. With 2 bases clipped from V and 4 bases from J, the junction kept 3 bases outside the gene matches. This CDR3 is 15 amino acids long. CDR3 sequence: CASSPWLAGTGELFF. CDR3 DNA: TGTGCCAGCTCACCATGGCTAGCGGGCACCGGGGAGCTGTTTTTT.

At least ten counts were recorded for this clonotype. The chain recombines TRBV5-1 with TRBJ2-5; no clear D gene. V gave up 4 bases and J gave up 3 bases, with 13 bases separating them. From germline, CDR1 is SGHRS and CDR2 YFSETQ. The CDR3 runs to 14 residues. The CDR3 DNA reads TGCGCCAGCAGCCCTTCCGGGTTCGAAGAGACCCAGTACTTC. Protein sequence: CASSPSGFEETQYF.

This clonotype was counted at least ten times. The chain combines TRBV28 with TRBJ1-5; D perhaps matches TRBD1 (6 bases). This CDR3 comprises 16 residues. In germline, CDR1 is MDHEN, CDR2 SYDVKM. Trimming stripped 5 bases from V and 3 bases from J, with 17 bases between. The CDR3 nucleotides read TGTGCCAGCAGTCCACTTCCGGGGGCGAACAATCAGCCCCAGCATTTT. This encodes CASSPLPGANNQPQHF.

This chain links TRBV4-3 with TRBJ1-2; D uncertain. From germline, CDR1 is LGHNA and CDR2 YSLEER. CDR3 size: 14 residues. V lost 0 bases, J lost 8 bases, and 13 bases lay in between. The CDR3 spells CASSQDGRPGGYTF. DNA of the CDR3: TGCGCCAGCAGCCAAGATGGCAGACCGGGCGGCTACACCTTC.

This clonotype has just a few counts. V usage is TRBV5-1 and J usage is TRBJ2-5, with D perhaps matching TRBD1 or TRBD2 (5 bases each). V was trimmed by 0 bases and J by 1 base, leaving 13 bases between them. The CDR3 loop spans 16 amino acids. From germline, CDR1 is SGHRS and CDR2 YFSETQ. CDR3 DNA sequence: TGCGCCAGCAGCTTGGTGGGACCCTCGGGCCAAGAGACCCAGTACTTC. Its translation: CASSLVGPSGQETQYF.

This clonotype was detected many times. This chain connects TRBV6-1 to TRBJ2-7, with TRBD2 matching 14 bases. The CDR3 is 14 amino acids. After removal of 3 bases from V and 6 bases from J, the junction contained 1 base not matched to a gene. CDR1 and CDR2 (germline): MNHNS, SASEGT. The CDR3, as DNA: TGTGCCAGCAGTGAGGGACTAGCGGGAGCCGAGCAGTACTTC. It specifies CASSEGLAGAEQYF.

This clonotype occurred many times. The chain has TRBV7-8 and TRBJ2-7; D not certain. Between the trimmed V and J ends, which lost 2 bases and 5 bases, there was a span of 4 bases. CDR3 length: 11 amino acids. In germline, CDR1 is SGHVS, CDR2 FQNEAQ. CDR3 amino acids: CASSLMDEQYF. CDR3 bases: TGTGCCAGCAGCTTAATGGACGAGCAGTACTTC.

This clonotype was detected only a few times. CDR3 nucleotides: TGTGCCAGCAGCCCTGGGGGGCTAGCGGGGGACGGGGAGCTGTTTTTT. This encodes CASSPGGLAGDGELFF. The chain combines TRBV7-6 with TRBJ2-2, with 10 bases lining up with TRBD2. The length of the CDR3 is 16 residues. With V trimmed by 5 bases and J by 7 bases, 10 bases remained unmatched. Germline V CDR1 and CDR2: SGHVS, FNYEAQ. Complete variable domain (other parts from reference TRBV7-6 and TRBJ2-2): GAGVSQSPRYKVTKRGQDVALRCDPISGHVSLYWYRQALGQGPEFLTYFNYEAQQDKSGLPNDRFSAERPEGSISTLTIQRTEQRDSAMYRCASSPGGLAGDGELFFGEGSRLTVL.

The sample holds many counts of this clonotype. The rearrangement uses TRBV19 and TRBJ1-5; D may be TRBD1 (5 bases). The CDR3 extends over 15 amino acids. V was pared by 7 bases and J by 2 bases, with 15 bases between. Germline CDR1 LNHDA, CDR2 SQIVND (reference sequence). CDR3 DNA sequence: TGTGCCAGTACCTTAACGGGGGACGGCAATCAGCCCCAGCATTTT. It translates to CASTLTGDGNQPQHF.

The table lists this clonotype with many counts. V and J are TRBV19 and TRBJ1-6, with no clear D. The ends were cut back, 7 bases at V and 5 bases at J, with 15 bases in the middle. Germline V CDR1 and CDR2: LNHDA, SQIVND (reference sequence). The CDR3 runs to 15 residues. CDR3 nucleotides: TGTGCCAGTAAGACTCTGGACCGTGATAATTCACCCCTCCACTTT. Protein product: CASKTLDRDNSPLHF.

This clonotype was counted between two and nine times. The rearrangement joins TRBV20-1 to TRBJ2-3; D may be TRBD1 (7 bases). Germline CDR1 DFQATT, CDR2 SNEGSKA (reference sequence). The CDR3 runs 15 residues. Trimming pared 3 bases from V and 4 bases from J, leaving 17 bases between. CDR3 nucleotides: TGCAGTGCTAGTGGCGGCCAGGGGGACTCAGATACGCAGTATTTT. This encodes CSASGGQGDSDTQYF.

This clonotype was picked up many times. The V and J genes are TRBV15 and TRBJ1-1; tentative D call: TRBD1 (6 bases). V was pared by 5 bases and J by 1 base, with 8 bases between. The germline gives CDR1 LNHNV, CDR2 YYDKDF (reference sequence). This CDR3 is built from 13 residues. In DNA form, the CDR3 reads TGTGCCACCAGCGCACAGGGGAACACTGAAGCTTTCTTT. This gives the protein CATSAQGNTEAFF.

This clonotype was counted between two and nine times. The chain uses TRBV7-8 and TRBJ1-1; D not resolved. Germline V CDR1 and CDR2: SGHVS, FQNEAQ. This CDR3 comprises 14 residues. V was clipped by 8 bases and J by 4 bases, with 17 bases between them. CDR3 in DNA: TGTGCCAGCGGACCACTCGCGGGGATCACTGAAGCTTTCTTT. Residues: CASGPLAGITEAFF.

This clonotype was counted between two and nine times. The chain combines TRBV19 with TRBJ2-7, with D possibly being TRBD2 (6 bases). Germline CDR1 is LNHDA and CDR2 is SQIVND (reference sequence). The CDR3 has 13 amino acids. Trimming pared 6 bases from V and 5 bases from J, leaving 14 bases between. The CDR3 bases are TGTGCCAGTAGCCCACTAGCCGAGCACGAGCAGTACTTC. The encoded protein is CASSPLAEHEQYF. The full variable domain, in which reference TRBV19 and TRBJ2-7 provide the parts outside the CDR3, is DGGITQSPKYLFRKEGQNVTLSCEQNLNHDAMYWYRQDPGQGLRLIYYSQIVNDFQKGDIAEGYSVSREKKESFPLTVTSAQKNPTAFYLCASSPLAEHEQYFGPGTRLTVT.

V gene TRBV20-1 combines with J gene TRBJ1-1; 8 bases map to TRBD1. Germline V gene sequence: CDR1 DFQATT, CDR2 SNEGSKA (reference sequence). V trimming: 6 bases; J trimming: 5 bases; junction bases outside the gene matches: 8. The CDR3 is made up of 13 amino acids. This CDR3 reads CSASTGARTEAFF. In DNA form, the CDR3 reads TGCAGTGCGTCGACAGGGGCCCGTACTGAAGCTTTCTTT.

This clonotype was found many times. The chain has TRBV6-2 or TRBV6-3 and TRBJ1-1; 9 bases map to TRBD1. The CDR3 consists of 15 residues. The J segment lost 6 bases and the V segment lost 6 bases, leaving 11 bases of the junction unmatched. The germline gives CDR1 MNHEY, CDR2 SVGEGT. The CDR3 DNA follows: TGTGCCAGCAGGGATTCCGGGACAGGGATTGCTGAAGCTTTCTTT. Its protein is CASRDSGTGIAEAFF.

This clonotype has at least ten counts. The DNA for the CDR3 is TGCGCCAGCAGCTTGGAACTAATTAGTGAAGCTTTCTTT. Translated, it gives CASSLELISEAFF. This chain joins TRBV5-1 and TRBJ1-1; no firm D call. The CDR3 contains 13 residues. Germline values: CDR1 SGHRS, CDR2 YFSETQ. With 0 bases removed from V and 7 bases from J, the gap between germline ends came to 10 bases.

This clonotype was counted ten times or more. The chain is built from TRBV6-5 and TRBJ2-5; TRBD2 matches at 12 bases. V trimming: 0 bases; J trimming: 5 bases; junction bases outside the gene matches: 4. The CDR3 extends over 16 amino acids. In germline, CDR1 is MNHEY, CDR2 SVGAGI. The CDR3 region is CASSYSRLAGEETQYF. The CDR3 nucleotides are TGTGCCAGCAGTTACTCTAGACTAGCGGGAGAGGAGACCCAGTACTTC.

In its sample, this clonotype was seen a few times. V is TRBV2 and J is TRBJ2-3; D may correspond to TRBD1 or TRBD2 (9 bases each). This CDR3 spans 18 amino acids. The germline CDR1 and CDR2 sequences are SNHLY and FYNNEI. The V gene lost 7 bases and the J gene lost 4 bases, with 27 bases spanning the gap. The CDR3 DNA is TGTGCCAGCATCGCACAGGGGGCAGGTAGCGGGAGTGCAGATACGCAGTATTTT. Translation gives CASIAQGAGSGSADTQYF.

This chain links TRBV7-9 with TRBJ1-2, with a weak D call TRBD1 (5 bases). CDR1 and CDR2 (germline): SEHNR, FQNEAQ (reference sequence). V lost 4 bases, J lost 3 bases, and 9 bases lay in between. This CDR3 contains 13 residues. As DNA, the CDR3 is TGTGCCAGCAGCTCGGGGCGCCACTATGGCTACACCTTC. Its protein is CASSSGRHYGYTF.

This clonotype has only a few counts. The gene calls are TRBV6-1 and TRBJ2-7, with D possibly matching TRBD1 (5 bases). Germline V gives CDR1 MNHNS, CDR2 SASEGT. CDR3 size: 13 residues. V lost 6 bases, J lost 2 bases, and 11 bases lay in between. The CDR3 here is CASRAQGAYEQYF. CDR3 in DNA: TGTGCCAGCAGGGCGCAGGGTGCCTACGAGCAGTACTTC.

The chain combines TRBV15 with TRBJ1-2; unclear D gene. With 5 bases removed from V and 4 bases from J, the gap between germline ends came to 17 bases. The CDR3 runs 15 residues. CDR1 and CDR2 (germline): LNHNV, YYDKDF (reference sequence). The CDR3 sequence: CATSPLGGSGYGYTF. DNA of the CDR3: TGTGCCACCAGCCCCCTCGGAGGGAGCGGCTATGGCTACACCTTC.